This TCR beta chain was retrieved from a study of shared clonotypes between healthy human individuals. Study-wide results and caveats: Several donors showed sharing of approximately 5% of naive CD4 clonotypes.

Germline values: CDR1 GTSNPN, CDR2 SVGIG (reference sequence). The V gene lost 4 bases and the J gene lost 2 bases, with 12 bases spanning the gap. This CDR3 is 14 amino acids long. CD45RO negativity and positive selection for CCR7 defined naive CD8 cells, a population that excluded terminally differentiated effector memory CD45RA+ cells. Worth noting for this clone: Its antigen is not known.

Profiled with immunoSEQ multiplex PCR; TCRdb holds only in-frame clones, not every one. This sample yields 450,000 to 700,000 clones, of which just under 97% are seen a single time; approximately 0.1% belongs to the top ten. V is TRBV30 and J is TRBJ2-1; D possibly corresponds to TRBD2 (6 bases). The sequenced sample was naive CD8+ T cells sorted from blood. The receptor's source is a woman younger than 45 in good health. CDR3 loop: CAWNTGRPYNEQFF. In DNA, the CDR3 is TGTGCCTGGAATACTGGGAGGCCCTACAATGAGCAGTTCTTC.